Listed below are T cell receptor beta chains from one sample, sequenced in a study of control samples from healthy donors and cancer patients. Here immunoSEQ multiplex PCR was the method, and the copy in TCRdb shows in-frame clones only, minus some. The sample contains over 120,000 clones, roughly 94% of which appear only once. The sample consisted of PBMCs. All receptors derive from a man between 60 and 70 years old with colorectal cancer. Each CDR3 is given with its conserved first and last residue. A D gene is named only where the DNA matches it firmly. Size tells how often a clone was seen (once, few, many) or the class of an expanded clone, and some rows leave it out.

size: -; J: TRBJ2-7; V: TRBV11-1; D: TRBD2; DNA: TGTGCCAGCAGCCTCCGGACTAGCGGGGTATCCTACGAGCAGTACTTC; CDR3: CASSLRTSGVSYEQYF
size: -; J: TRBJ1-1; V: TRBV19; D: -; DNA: TGTGCCAGTAGTCCCCAACAGGGATGGTCTGAAGCTTTCTTT; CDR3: CASSPQQGWSEAFF
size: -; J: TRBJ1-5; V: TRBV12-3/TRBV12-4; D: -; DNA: TGTGCCAGCAGTTTAGCAGCTCAGCCCCAGCATTTT; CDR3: CASSLAAQPQHF
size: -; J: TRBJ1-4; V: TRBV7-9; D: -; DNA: TGTGCCAGCAGCTTAGGACAGACGTCGGCTGCAACTAATGAAAAACTGTTTTTT; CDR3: CASSLGQTSAATNEKLFF
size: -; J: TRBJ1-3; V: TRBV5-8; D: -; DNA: TGTGCCAGCAGCTTGGATGCGGCCCTTGCCGGAAACACCATATATTTT; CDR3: CASSLDAALAGNTIYF
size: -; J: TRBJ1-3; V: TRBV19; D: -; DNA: TGTGCCAGTAGCCCCGAGGGGGGACGAAGAAACACCATATATTTT; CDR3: CASSPEGGRRNTIYF
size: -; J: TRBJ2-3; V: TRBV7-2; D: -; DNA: TGTGCCAGCAGCCTTTTGACAGATACGCAGTATTTT; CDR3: CASSLLTDTQYF
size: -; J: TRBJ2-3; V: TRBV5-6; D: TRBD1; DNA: TGTGCCAGCAGCCCCGGACAGGGCACAGATACGCAGTATTTT; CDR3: CASSPGQGTDTQYF
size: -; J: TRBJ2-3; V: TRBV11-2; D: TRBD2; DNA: TGTGCCAGCAGCTCTGGGCGGGCGGGGGGCACAGATACGCAGTATTTT; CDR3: CASSSGRAGGTDTQYF
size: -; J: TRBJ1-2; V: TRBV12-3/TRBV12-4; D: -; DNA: TGTGCCAGCAGTTACAGGGCCGGCTACACCTTC; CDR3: CASSYRAGYTF
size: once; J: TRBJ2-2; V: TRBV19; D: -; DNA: TGTGCCAGTAGTATGACGGGGGCTGGGGAGCTGTTTTTT; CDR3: CASSMTGAGELFF
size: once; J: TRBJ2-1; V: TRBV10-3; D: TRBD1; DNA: TGTGCCACAGCGGGGACAGGGGACAATGAGCAGTTCTTC; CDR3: CATAGTGDNEQFF
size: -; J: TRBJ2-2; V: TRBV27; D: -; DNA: TGTGCCAGCAGTTCAGTCACCGGGGAGCTGTTTTTT; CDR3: CASSSVTGELFF
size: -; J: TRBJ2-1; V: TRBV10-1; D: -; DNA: TGCGCCAGCAGTGAGTCTAGCGCCCAAACGATTCAGTTCTTC; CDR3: CASSESSAQTIQFF
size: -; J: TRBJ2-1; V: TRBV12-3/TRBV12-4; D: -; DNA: TGTGCCAGCAGTTTAGATGAGCAGTTCTTC; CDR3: CASSLDEQFF
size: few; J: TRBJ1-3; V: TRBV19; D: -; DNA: TGTGCCAGTAGTATCGGAGGAAACACCATATATTTT; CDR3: CASSIGGNTIYF
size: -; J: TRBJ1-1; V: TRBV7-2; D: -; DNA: TGTGCCAGCAGCTTAACAGGACCCTTCACTGAAGCTTTCTTT; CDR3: CASSLTGPFTEAFF
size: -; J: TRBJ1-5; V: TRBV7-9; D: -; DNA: TGTGCCAGCAGCACACTCAATCAGCCCCAGCATTTT; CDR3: CASSTLNQPQHF
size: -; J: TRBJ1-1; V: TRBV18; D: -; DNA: TGTGCCAGCTCACGGGACGGGAACACTGAAGCTTTCTTT; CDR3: CASSRDGNTEAFF
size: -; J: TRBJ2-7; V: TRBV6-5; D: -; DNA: TGTGCCAGCAGTTACGCAACCCCGTCCGACCACGAGCAGTACTTC; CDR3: CASSYATPSDHEQYF
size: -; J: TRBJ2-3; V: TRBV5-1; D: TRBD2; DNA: TGCGCCAGCAGAATAGCGGGGGGCCGCACAGATACGCAGTATTTT; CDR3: CASRIAGGRTDTQYF
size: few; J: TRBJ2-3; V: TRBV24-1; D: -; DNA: TGTGCCACCAGTGATTCCCCCTCCGGCAGGGGTGCAGATACGCAGTATTTT; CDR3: CATSDSPSGRGADTQYF
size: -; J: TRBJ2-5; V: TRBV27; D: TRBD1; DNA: TGTGCCAGCAGACAGGGGATTTCTTTACTTTCCCAAGAGACCCAGTACTTC; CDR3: CASRQGISLLSQETQYF
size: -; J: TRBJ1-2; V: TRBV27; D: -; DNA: TGTGCCAGCAGCGTAGAGGCAGTTCCCTATGGCTACACCTTC; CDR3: CASSVEAVPYGYTF
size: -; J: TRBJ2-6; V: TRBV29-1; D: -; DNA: TGCAGCGTTGAATCCGGGGCCAACGTCCTGACTTTC; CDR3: CSVESGANVLTF
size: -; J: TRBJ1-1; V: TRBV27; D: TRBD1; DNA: TGTGCCAGCAGTTCCCCGCCCAGGGGGATTGAAGCTTTCTTT; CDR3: CASSSPPRGIEAFF
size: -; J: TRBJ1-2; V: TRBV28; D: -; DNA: TGTGCCAGCAGTTTACCCTCGGGGGGGCCACTACGCTACACCTTC; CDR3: CASSLPSGGPLRYTF
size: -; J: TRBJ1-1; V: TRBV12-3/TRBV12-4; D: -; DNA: TGTGCCAGCAGTTTGGACAGTGAAGCTTTCTTT; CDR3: CASSLDSEAFF
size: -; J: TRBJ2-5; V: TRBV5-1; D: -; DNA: TGCGCCAGCAGCTTGGGGGACAGCGGGGAGACCCAGTACTTC; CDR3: CASSLGDSGETQYF
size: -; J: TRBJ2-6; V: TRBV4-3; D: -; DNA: TGCGCCAGCAGCCAAGATCCAGGGTATGGGGCCAACGTCCTGACTTTC; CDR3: CASSQDPGYGANVLTF
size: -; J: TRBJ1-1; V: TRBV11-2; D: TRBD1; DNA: TGTGCCAGCAGCCCAGGGGGCCCCACTGAAGCTTTCTTT; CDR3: CASSPGGPTEAFF
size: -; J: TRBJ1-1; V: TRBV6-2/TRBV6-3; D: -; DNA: TGTGCCAGCAACCCTACAGCGAACACTGAAGCTTTCTTT; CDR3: CASNPTANTEAFF
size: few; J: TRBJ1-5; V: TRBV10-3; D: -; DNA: TGTGCCATCAGTGAGTCGAACAGGAAATATCAGCCCCAGCATTTT; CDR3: CAISESNRKYQPQHF
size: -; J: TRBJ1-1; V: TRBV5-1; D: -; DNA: TGCGCCAGCAGCCAGGGCATGAACACTGAAGCTTTCTTT; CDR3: CASSQGMNTEAFF
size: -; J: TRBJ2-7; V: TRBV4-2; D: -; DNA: TGTGCCAGCAGCGACCGGGACGGCTCCTACGAGCAGTACTTC; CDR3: CASSDRDGSYEQYF
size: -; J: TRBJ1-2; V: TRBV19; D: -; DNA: TGTGCCAGTAGTCCCCCCTACAGCTCTTGGGATGGCTACACCTTC; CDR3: CASSPPYSSWDGYTF
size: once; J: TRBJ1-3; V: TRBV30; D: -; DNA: TGTGCCTGGAGTGTCTGGGGCACTCACTCTGGAAACACCATATATTTT; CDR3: CAWSVWGTHSGNTIYF
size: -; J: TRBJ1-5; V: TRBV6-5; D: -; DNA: TGTGCCAGCAGCTCAGGGACACCGAGCAATCAGCCCCAGCATTTT; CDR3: CASSSGTPSNQPQHF
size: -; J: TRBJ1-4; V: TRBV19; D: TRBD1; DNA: TGTGCCAGTAGTTCGGGACAGGATGAAAAACTGTTTTTT; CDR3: CASSSGQDEKLFF
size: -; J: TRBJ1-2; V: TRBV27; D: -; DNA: TGTGCCAGCAGTTTACAGGACTCCAGGGATGGCTACACCTTC; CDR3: CASSLQDSRDGYTF
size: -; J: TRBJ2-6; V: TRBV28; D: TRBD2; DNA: TGTGCCAGCAGTTTACCTACGGGACTAGCGGGGAACTCTGGGGCCAACGTCCTGACTTTC; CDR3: CASSLPTGLAGNSGANVLTF
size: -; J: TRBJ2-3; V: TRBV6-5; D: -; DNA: TGTGCCAGCACCCATAGGCAGGGAAACACAGATACGCAGTATTTT; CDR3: CASTHRQGNTDTQYF
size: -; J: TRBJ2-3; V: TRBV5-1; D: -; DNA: TGCGCCAGCAGCTCCACCATTCCGGATACGCAGTATTTT; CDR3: CASSSTIPDTQYF
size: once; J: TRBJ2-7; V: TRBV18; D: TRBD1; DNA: TGTGCCAGCTCCCCCGGGACAGGGGACGAGCAGTACTTC; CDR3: CASSPGTGDEQYF
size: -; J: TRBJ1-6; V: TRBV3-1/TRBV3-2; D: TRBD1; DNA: TGTGCCAGCAGCCATTGGGACAGGCCGAATTCACCCCTCCACTTT; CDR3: CASSHWDRPNSPLHF